This T cell receptor beta chain is from a study of blood T cell repertoires in COVID-19. Turning to the study itself: PBMCs, B-cell-depleted T cells, or T cells were the source of the cDNA or gDNA that made up the material.

The cohort comprised adults aged roughly 18 to 100 years residing in approximately 22 US areas. Assignment of participants to cohorts was predicated upon participant-reported clinical history. This table comes from immunoSEQ multiplex PCR, and its TCRdb copy is limited to in-frame clones, with some not included. Here the sample spans 150,000 to 200,000 clones, under 80% being singletons. The CDR3 is made up of 12 amino acids. V lost 7 bases, J lost 8 bases, and 15 bases lay in between. Germline loops: CDR1 SGHNT, CDR2 YYREEE (reference sequence). The rearrangement uses TRBV5-4 and TRBJ1-2, with D perhaps TRBD1 (6 bases). The sample comprised PBMCs or T cells enriched from blood (not recorded which). The TCR was taken from a woman in her 50s with acute COVID-19. The CDR3 sequence: CASGQQGEGYTF. CDR3 nucleotides: TGTGCCAGCGGCCAACAGGGCGAAGGCTACACCTTC.